A single sample is the source of the 28 T cell receptor beta chains below, sequenced in a study of graft-versus-host responses after intestinal transplantation (dated by TCRdb to about 2021). These receptors' targets are unknown. Taken with the paper, the label for time point translates to: cells obtained before transplantation from donor or recipient. Libraries were prepared through the immunoSEQ multiplex PCR assay. TCRdb took this table from immuneACCESS and kept in-frame rearrangements with V and J called. Such tables lack part of the clones; where checked against another copy, unresolved V genes explain under half of the gap, and the rest is unexplained. Counted in this sample were roughly 92,000 clones; 85% to 90% of them appeared once. Jointly, the top ten make up around 0.1% of the sample. Sequences were derived from unstimulated CD4+ T cells sorted from spleen or lymph node cells, sampled before intestinal transplant. The receptors originated from a human donor who received an intestinal transplant.

The V and J genes are TRBV2 and TRBJ2-3; D is possibly TRBD1 (5 bases). The CDR3 runs 13 residues. Germline loops: CDR1 SNHLY, CDR2 FYNNEI. V was trimmed by 5 bases and J by 8 bases, leaving 14 bases between them. CDR3 in DNA: TGTGCCAGCAGTCAACTCGCGCAGGGTACGCAGTATTTT. Residues: CASSQLAQGTQYF.

The chain carries TRBV4-1 and TRBJ2-6; TRBD2 agrees at 8 bases. V was pared by 0 bases and J by 0 bases, with 7 bases of the junction left unmatched. This CDR3 comprises 19 residues. Germline CDR1 is MGHRA and CDR2 is YSYEKL. This CDR3 is CASSQDWAGGPSGANVLTF. CDR3 coding DNA: TGCGCCAGCAGCCAAGATTGGGCGGGGGGCCCCTCTGGGGCCAACGTCCTGACTTTC.

Comment on this clone: This same CDR3 is encoded by further DNA sequences in the sample. V is TRBV2 and J is TRBJ2-3; 12 nucleotides line up with TRBD2. CDR1 is SNHLY and CDR2 is FYNNEI in the germline V gene. V shed 9 bases, J shed 2 bases, and the junction held 3 bases outside the gene matches. The CDR3 covers 14 residues. The CDR3 region has the DNA TGTGCCAGTGGACTAGCGGGGACCACAGATACGCAGTATTTT. It yields the protein CASGLAGTTDTQYF.

The gene calls are TRBV27 and TRBJ1-5; TRBD1 matches 8 bases. There are 13 residues in the CDR3. V was pared by 10 bases and J by 6 bases, with 8 bases of the junction left unmatched. Germline-derived CDR1 and CDR2 are MNHEY and SMNVEV (reference sequence). The CDR3 coding sequence is TGTGCCACACGACAGGGGCTAGGTCAGCCCCAGCATTTT. Translating it yields CATRQGLGQPQHF.

The chain carries TRBV10-3 and TRBJ2-6, with 7 bases fitting TRBD2. The germline V gene has CDR1 ENHRY and CDR2 SYGVKD. The length of the CDR3 is 19 residues. The ends lost 5 bases at V and 0 bases at J; junction bases unmatched: 13. DNA of the CDR3: TGTGCCATCAGTTGGGGAGGGATAGGTACCCCCTCTGGGGCCAACGTCCTGACTTTC. This codes for CAISWGGIGTPSGANVLTF.

The chain employs TRBV18 and TRBJ2-7, with no clear D. The CDR3 consists of 12 residues. Germline assignment: CDR1 KGHSH and CDR2 LQKENI. V was cut by 3 bases and J by 6 bases, with 9 bases left in between. The CDR3 is CASSPSPSEQYF. The CDR3 DNA reads TGTGCCAGCTCACCGTCCCCCTCCGAGCAGTACTTC.

The J gene is TRBJ2-2, the V gene TRBV6-1, with D possibly being TRBD1 (6 bases). The CDR3 covers 15 residues. Germline CDR1 is MNHNS and CDR2 is SASEGT. V was cut by 10 bases and J by 5 bases, with 20 bases left in between. The CDR3 nucleotides read TGTGCCACCTTCGGGTACAGGGTTGGGACCGGGGAGCTGTTTTTT. It translates to CATFGYRVGTGELFF.

The gene calls are TRBV10-3 and TRBJ1-5; D is possibly TRBD1 (6 bases). Looked up from germline, CDR1 is ENHRY and CDR2 is SYGVKD. The ends were cut back, 4 bases at V and 5 bases at J, with 12 bases in the middle. The CDR3 covers 14 residues. CDR3 DNA: TGTGCCATCAGTGTCGGAGAGGGGGATCAGCCCCAGCATTTT. It yields the protein CAISVGEGDQPQHF.

The chain couples TRBV4-1 to TRBJ1-1; perhaps TRBD1 as D (5 bases). The CDR3 has 15 amino acids. V was shortened by 1 base and J by 3 bases, with 12 bases between the two germline ends. Germline values: CDR1 MGHRA, CDR2 YSYEKL. CDR3 in DNA: TGCGCCAGCAGCCAAGGCACAGGCAGGGACACTGAAGCTTTCTTT. Translating it yields CASSQGTGRDTEAFF.

This sequence joins TRBV6-1 and TRBJ1-1; 7 nucleotides line up with TRBD1. Looked up from germline, CDR1 is MNHNS and CDR2 is SASEGT. V lost 6 bases to trimming and J lost 0 bases; unmatched junction nucleotides: 4. The CDR3 totals 14 residues. CDR3 nucleotide sequence: TGTGCCAGCAGCGCCGGGACAGTGAACACTGAAGCTTTCTTT. This encodes CASSAGTVNTEAFF.

V usage is TRBV14 and J usage is TRBJ2-3, with D unresolved. Germline CDR1 SGHDN, CDR2 FVKESK. V dropped 0 bases and J dropped 2 bases, with 6 bases sitting between them. This CDR3 contains 14 residues. This chain's CDR3 is CASSQDSNTDTQYF. The DNA for the CDR3 is TGTGCCAGCAGCCAAGATTCCAACACAGATACGCAGTATTTT.

CDR3 coding DNA: TGTGCCAGCAGTGAACTTTCAGGGACTACCTATGGCTACACCTTC. This translates into CASSELSGTTYGYTF. J is TRBJ1-2 and V is TRBV6-1; D is perhaps TRBD1 (5 bases). Germline CDR1 and CDR2: MNHNS and SASEGT. CDR3 length: 15 amino acids. V was clipped by 2 bases and J by 4 bases, with 14 bases between them.

The J gene is TRBJ1-1, the V gene TRBV5-1; perhaps TRBD1 as D (5 bases). There are 13 residues in the CDR3. CDR1 SGHRS and CDR2 YFSETQ come from the germline V gene. V lost 3 bases, J lost 4 bases, and 10 bases lay in between. Here the CDR3 DNA reads TGCGCCAGCAGCTCGGCGGGGCGCACTGAAGCTTTCTTT. It encodes CASSSAGRTEAFF.

This rearrangement joins TRBV5-4 to TRBJ1-1; no firm D call. Per germline, CDR1 SGHNT and CDR2 YYREEE (reference sequence). This CDR3 is 14 amino acids long. The V end was cut by 0 bases, the J end by 1 base, with 7 bases between. The CDR3 reads CASSLASRNTEAFF. The CDR3 DNA sequence: TGTGCCAGCAGCTTGGCTAGTAGGAACACTGAAGCTTTCTTT.

This rearrangement joins TRBV12-5 to TRBJ2-1; 10 bases are shared with TRBD2. The germline gives CDR1 LGHNT, CDR2 FRNRAP. CDR3 size: 16 residues. V lost 1 base, J lost 5 bases, and 5 bases stayed unmatched. This chain's CDR3 is CASGLALAGAHNEQFF. The CDR3 DNA reads as TGTGCTAGTGGTTTGGCCCTAGCGGGAGCCCACAATGAGCAGTTCTTC.

The chain has TRBV7-6 and TRBJ2-2; 9 nucleotides line up with TRBD2. Looked up from germline, CDR1 is SGHVS and CDR2 is FNYEAQ. The V and J ends lost 5 bases and 6 bases, in that order; junction bases with no gene match: 10. This CDR3 comprises 16 residues. The CDR3 protein is CASSPQAGGLAGELFF. CDR3 nucleotides: TGTGCCAGCAGCCCCCAGGCGGGAGGGTTGGCCGGGGAGCTGTTTTTT. Variable domain in full (rest from reference TRBV7-6 and TRBJ2-2): GAGVSQSPRYKVTKRGQDVALRCDPISGHVSLYWYRQALGQGPEFLTYFNYEAQQDKSGLPNDRFSAERPEGSISTLTIQRTEQRDSAMYRCASSPQAGGLAGELFFGEGSRLTVL.

J is TRBJ1-1 and V is TRBV10-1, with 8 bases lining up with TRBD1. With 9 bases clipped from V and 1 base from J, the junction kept 10 bases outside the gene matches. Germline V gene sequence: CDR1 WNHNN, CDR2 SYGVQD (reference sequence). The CDR3 contains 15 residues. CDR3 residues: CASVIAGGWNTEAFF. Here the CDR3 DNA reads TGCGCCAGTGTCATTGCAGGGGGCTGGAACACTGAAGCTTTCTTT.

The J gene is TRBJ1-1, the V gene TRBV10-3; D is unresolved. CDR3 size: 13 residues. Germline lookup yields CDR1 ENHRY and CDR2 SYGVKD. The CDR3 protein is CASNSAANTEAFF. CDR3 in DNA: TGTGCTTCGAATTCGGCGGCGAACACTGAAGCTTTCTTT.

The chain is built from TRBV19 and TRBJ1-1; D ambiguous. V lost 7 bases, J lost 0 bases, and 9 bases lay in between. The CDR3 contains 13 residues. Germline-derived CDR1 and CDR2 are LNHDA and SQIVND (reference sequence). The CDR3 sequence is CASNGGLNTEAFF. Written as DNA, the CDR3 is TGTGCCAGTAATGGCGGCCTGAACACTGAAGCTTTCTTT.

This clone was recorded only once. The V and J genes are TRBV5-1 and TRBJ2-5; the D is unclear. The V and J ends lost 1 base and 3 bases respectively, with 10 bases between them. Germline V CDR1 and CDR2: SGHRS, YFSETQ. This CDR3 spans 14 amino acids. The CDR3 spells CASSLILDKETQYF. The CDR3 DNA reads TGCGCCAGCAGCTTGATATTAGATAAAGAGACCCAGTACTTC. The full variable domain, with the rest looked up from reference TRBV5-1 and TRBJ2-5, is KAGVTQTPRYLIKTRGQQVTLSCSPISGHRSVSWYQQTPGQGLQFLFEYFSETQRNKGNFPGRFSGRQFSNSRSEMNVSTLELGDSALYLCASSLILDKETQYFGPGTRLLVL.

DNA of the CDR3: TGCGCCAGCAGCGCACTAGCGCCCTCCTACGAGCAGTACTTC. This gives the protein CASSALAPSYEQYF. The chain uses TRBV5-1 and TRBJ2-7, with TRBD2 matching 7 bases. This CDR3 is 14 amino acids long. Germline CDR1 SGHRS, CDR2 YFSETQ. V lost 4 bases to trimming and J lost 0 bases; unmatched junction nucleotides: 4.

This chain links TRBV14 with TRBJ2-7; 7 bases are shared with TRBD1. This CDR3 is 15 amino acids long. Trimming at V came to 4 bases and at J to 5 bases, leaving 11 bases not matched to a gene. Germline V gene data show CDR1 as SGHDN and CDR2 as FVKESK. This CDR3 is CASSLENYRGHEQYF. In nucleotides, the CDR3 is TGTGCCAGCAGCCTAGAAAATTACAGGGGCCACGAGCAGTACTTC.

The rearrangement uses TRBV5-1 and TRBJ1-5, with 8 bases identical to TRBD1. The length of the CDR3 is 13 residues. V shed 5 bases, J shed 7 bases, and the junction held 5 bases outside the gene matches. In germline, CDR1 is SGHRS, CDR2 YFSETQ. CDR3 nucleotide sequence: TGCGCCAGCAGACCCGACAGGGGACAGCCCCAGCATTTT. Protein sequence: CASRPDRGQPQHF.

The chain has TRBV5-1 and TRBJ2-1; a weak D match, TRBD2 (7 bases). V lost 3 bases and J 6 bases, leaving 19 bases between the germline ends. In germline, CDR1 is SGHRS, CDR2 YFSETQ. The CDR3 sequence is 16 residues long. CDR3 amino acids: CASSYGGGGDSNEQFF. The CDR3 nucleotides read TGCGCCAGCAGCTACGGGGGCGGGGGAGACAGCAATGAGCAGTTCTTC.

This sequence joins TRBV7-6 and TRBJ2-2; TRBD2 aligns across 8 bases. Germline CDR1 and CDR2: SGHVS and FNYEAQ. This CDR3 has 16 amino acids. Trimming cost V 4 bases and J 5 bases; bases outside gene matches: 9. CDR3 sequence reads: CASSYLAGKSTGELFF. The CDR3 DNA sequence: TGTGCCAGCAGCTACTTAGCGGGGAAATCTACCGGGGAGCTGTTTTTT.

The J gene is TRBJ1-5, the V gene TRBV4-1; 8 bases line up with TRBD1. V shed 1 base and J 9 bases; nucleotides not matched to a gene: 8. The V gene's germline CDR1 is MGHRA and CDR2 YSYEKL. This CDR3 contains 15 residues. The CDR3 here is CASSQGQGSGRPQHF. The CDR3 region has the DNA TGCGCCAGCAGCCAAGGACAGGGGTCGGGTAGGCCCCAGCATTTT.

The rearrangement links TRBV7-8 to TRBJ2-1; 8 positions agree with TRBD2. The junction had 2 bases not matched to a gene; V was cut back by 3 bases and J by 10 bases. Germline assignment: CDR1 SGHVS and CDR2 FQNEAQ. The CDR3 extends over 12 amino acids. The DNA of the CDR3 is TGTGCCAGCAGCTTGCGGGGGGCGGAGCAGTTCTTC. As protein: CASSLRGAEQFF.

With respect to this clone: The sample has other DNA sequences that encode this CDR3 too. This sequence joins TRBV5-1 and TRBJ2-3; 11 bases are shared with TRBD2. This CDR3 region has 14 residues. V shed 4 bases and J 5 bases; nucleotides not matched to a gene: 3. The germline V gene encodes CDR1 SGHRS and CDR2 YFSETQ. The CDR3, as DNA: TGCGCCAGCAGCCCAGGACTAGCGGGAGATACGCAGTATTTT. This sequence encodes CASSPGLAGDTQYF. The full variable domain, in which reference TRBV5-1 and TRBJ2-3 provide the parts outside the CDR3, is KAGVTQTPRYLIKTRGQQVTLSCSPISGHRSVSWYQQTPGQGLQFLFEYFSETQRNKGNFPGRFSGRQFSNSRSEMNVSTLELGDSALYLCASSPGLAGDTQYFGPGTRLTVL.